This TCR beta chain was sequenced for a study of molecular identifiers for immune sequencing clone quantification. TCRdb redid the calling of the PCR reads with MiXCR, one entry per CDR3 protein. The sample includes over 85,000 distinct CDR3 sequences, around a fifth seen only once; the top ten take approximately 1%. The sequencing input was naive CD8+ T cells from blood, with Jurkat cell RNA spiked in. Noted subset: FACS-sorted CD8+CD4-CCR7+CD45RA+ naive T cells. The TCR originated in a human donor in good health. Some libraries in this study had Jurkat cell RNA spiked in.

The CDR3 DNA reads TGTGCCAGCAGCTCACGACTAGCGGGAGTGACGGGGAATGAGCAGTTCTTC. Its protein product is CASSSRLAGVTGNEQFF. This rearrangement joins TRBV7-9 to TRBJ2-1, with TRBD2 matching over 12 bases. With V trimmed by 4 bases and J by 7 bases, 11 bases remained unmatched. The length of the CDR3 is 17 residues. Germline CDR1 and CDR2: SEHNR and FQNEAQ (reference sequence).